These 7 T cell receptor beta chains came from one sample sequenced in a study of blood T cell repertoires in COVID-19. The table came from immunoSEQ multiplex PCR; TCRdb's copy has only in-frame clones and leaves some out. The sample holds about 280,000 clones; around 89% are singletons and the top ten take around 1.7%. Source material: PBMCs or T cells enriched from blood (not recorded which). The receptors were sampled from a woman aged 18-29 years with acute COVID-19.

This clone has only a few counts. The chain has TRBV10-2 and TRBJ1-1; D remains ambiguous. Germline CDR1 reads WSHSY; CDR2 reads SAAADI. V shed 10 bases and J shed 4 bases, with 16 bases lying between them. The CDR3 spans 13 residues. In DNA, the CDR3 is TGCGCCACCTTGTCCGTCGGGTCCACTGAAGCTTTCTTT. Translated: CATLSVGSTEAFF.

The gene calls are TRBV18 and TRBJ1-3; D is possibly TRBD1 (6 bases). Per germline, CDR1 KGHSH and CDR2 LQKENI. The CDR3 runs to 18 residues. V lost 3 bases and J lost 0, with 18 bases in between. The CDR3 loop is CASSPLDSTLISGNTIYF. CDR3 coding DNA: TGTGCCAGCTCACCCTTGGACAGCACATTAATCTCTGGAAACACCATATATTTT.

This rearrangement joins TRBV27 to TRBJ2-7, with TRBD1 identical over 11 bases. The CDR3 is 15 residues long. Trimming removed 5 bases from V and 4 bases from J; junction bases left unmatched: 7. Germline V gene sequence: CDR1 MNHEY, CDR2 SMNVEV (reference sequence). CDR3 nucleotides: TGTGCCAGCAGTATAGGACAGGGGGCAAGGTACGAGCAGTACTTC. Translated: CASSIGQGARYEQYF.

This chain connects TRBV25-1 to TRBJ1-3; TRBD1 matches at 9 bases. The CDR3 runs 17 residues. In germline, CDR1 is MGHDK, CDR2 SYGVNS. V lost 9 bases, J lost 7 bases, and 19 bases stayed unmatched. The CDR3 bases are TGTGCCAGTGCCGGGACAGGGTTCTTTGGGCTCGGTAACACCATATATTTT. This encodes CASAGTGFFGLGNTIYF.

This sequence joins TRBV15 and TRBJ2-3, with a weak D call TRBD2 (6 bases). Germline values: CDR1 LNHNV, CDR2 YYDKDF (reference sequence). Trimming took 1 base from V and 4 from J, leaving 12 bases between them. The CDR3 contains 15 residues. The CDR3 spells CATSRVGTGSDTQYF. DNA of the CDR3: TGTGCCACCAGCAGAGTCGGGACTGGGTCAGATACGCAGTATTTT.

CDR3 sequence: CASSPRGGHTGELFF. CDR3 coding DNA: TGTGCCAGCAGCCCCAGGGGAGGGCACACCGGGGAGCTGTTTTTT. The chain joins TRBV7-2 to TRBJ2-2; TRBD2 might be the D (7 bases). V was pared by 5 bases and J by 3 bases, with 13 bases between. Germline V gene lookup returns CDR1 SGHTA and CDR2 FQGNSA. The CDR3 covers 15 residues.

This rearrangement joins TRBV30 to TRBJ2-7, with D perhaps matching TRBD1 (5 bases). The CDR3 consists of 17 residues. Germline V gene data show CDR1 as GTSNPN and CDR2 as SVGIG (reference sequence). V was trimmed by 0 bases and J by 1 base, leaving 19 bases between them. This chain's CDR3 is CAWSVTPRGKKSYEQYF. The DNA of the CDR3 is TGTGCCTGGAGTGTAACCCCAAGGGGCAAGAAATCCTACGAGCAGTACTTC.